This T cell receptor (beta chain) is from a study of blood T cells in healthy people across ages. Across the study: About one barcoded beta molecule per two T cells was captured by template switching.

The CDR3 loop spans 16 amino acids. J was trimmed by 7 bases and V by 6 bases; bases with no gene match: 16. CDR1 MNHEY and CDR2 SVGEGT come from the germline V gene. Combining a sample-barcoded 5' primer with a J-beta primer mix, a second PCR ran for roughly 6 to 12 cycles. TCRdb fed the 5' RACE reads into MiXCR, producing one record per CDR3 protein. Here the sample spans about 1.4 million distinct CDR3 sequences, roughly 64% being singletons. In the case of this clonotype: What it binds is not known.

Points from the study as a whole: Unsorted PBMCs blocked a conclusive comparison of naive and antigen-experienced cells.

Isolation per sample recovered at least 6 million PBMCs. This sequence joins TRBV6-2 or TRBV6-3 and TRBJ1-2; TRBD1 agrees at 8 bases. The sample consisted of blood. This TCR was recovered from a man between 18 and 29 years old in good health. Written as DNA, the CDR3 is TGTGCCAGCAGCGCAGGGGGCGCATTTGGCGGTGGTGGCTACACCTTC. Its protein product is CASSAGGAFGGGGYTF.